Listed below are T cell receptor beta chains from one sample, sequenced in a study of blood T cell repertoires in COVID-19. Here immunoSEQ multiplex PCR was the method, and the copy in TCRdb shows in-frame clones only, minus some. The sample carries 200,000 to 250,000 clones, around four fifths recorded once. Sequenced sample: peripheral blood. The receptors were gathered from a man younger than 40 with active or convalescent COVID-19. The conserved cysteine and the conserved F or W are not part of the CDR3 here. Each record gives: CDR3 length, D gene, V gene, CDR3 protein. A D gene is named only where the DNA matches it firmly.

cdr3_length: 10
d_call: -
v_call: TRBV24-1
cdr3_aa: ATSGQNQPQH

cdr3_length: 14
d_call: TRBD1
v_call: TRBV7-9
cdr3_aa: ASSFGTGRETYEQY

cdr3_length: 12
d_call: -
v_call: TRBV18
cdr3_aa: ASSPSYDGPTQY

cdr3_length: 8
d_call: -
v_call: TRBV28
cdr3_aa: ASSLYEQY

cdr3_length: 12
d_call: -
v_call: TRBV28
cdr3_aa: ASTAGGANYGYT

cdr3_length: 12
d_call: -
v_call: TRBV11-3
cdr3_aa: ASSSRGGSAEAF

cdr3_length: 14
d_call: -
v_call: TRBV23-1
cdr3_aa: ASSQSWGTNTDTQY

cdr3_length: 14
d_call: -
v_call: TRBV5-1
cdr3_aa: ASSLAEVSGANVLT

cdr3_length: 9
d_call: -
v_call: TRBV12-3/TRBV12-4
cdr3_aa: ASTWRTEAF

cdr3_length: 15
d_call: TRBD2
v_call: TRBV10-3
cdr3_aa: AISECLSGSRSDTQY

cdr3_length: 14
d_call: -
v_call: TRBV19
cdr3_aa: ASSQGGGISNQPQH

cdr3_length: 11
d_call: -
v_call: TRBV6-5
cdr3_aa: ASRLPSSYGYT

cdr3_length: 12
d_call: -
v_call: TRBV15
cdr3_aa: ATSRVRQADGYT

cdr3_length: 13
d_call: TRBD2
v_call: TRBV4-1
cdr3_aa: ASSQGLAGANEQF

cdr3_length: 13
d_call: -
v_call: TRBV2
cdr3_aa: ASSVPGQMNTEAF

cdr3_length: 15
d_call: -
v_call: TRBV27
cdr3_aa: ASSSGAMWQGGAPLH

cdr3_length: 11
d_call: TRBD2
v_call: TRBV7-2
cdr3_aa: ASSYVGGDTQY

cdr3_length: 13
d_call: -
v_call: TRBV28
cdr3_aa: ASSSSRQGGSPLH

cdr3_length: 12
d_call: TRBD1
v_call: TRBV29-1
cdr3_aa: SVGQRTGSDEQY

cdr3_length: 13
d_call: -
v_call: TRBV4-2
cdr3_aa: ASSLQKTSTDTQY

cdr3_length: 10
d_call: TRBD1
v_call: TRBV7-2
cdr3_aa: ASSQGAGGYT

cdr3_length: 12
d_call: -
v_call: TRBV7-2
cdr3_aa: ASSWSGVGEKLF

cdr3_length: 11
d_call: -
v_call: TRBV21-1
cdr3_aa: ASLQRKNYGYT

cdr3_length: 13
d_call: TRBD1
v_call: TRBV5-1
cdr3_aa: ASSAGQGANSPLH

cdr3_length: 13
d_call: TRBD1
v_call: TRBV4-3
cdr3_aa: ASSLSRAGGYEQY

cdr3_length: 12
d_call: -
v_call: TRBV4-2
cdr3_aa: ASSLGGSSYEQY

cdr3_length: 13
d_call: -
v_call: TRBV11-2
cdr3_aa: ASSFSVGNNSPLH

cdr3_length: 11
d_call: -
v_call: TRBV27
cdr3_aa: ASSLAGTDTQY

cdr3_length: 9
d_call: -
v_call: TRBV2
cdr3_aa: ASLFTDTQY

cdr3_length: 13
d_call: -
v_call: TRBV11-2
cdr3_aa: ASSPLLVPSTEAF

cdr3_length: 15
d_call: TRBD2
v_call: TRBV25-1
cdr3_aa: ASSEGSGLAGLETQY

cdr3_length: 13
d_call: -
v_call: TRBV11-2
cdr3_aa: ASSLAPDGDYEQY

cdr3_length: 13
d_call: TRBD1
v_call: TRBV5-4
cdr3_aa: ASSSVGQGGEKLF

cdr3_length: 12
d_call: TRBD1
v_call: TRBV2
cdr3_aa: ASSESGTGGTQY

cdr3_length: 12
d_call: -
v_call: TRBV18
cdr3_aa: ASSPLRGQETQY

cdr3_length: 10
d_call: TRBD1
v_call: TRBV6-5
cdr3_aa: AAGGRGDTQY

cdr3_length: 11
d_call: -
v_call: TRBV12-3/TRBV12-4
cdr3_aa: ASSYRQNNEQF

cdr3_length: 15
d_call: TRBD1
v_call: TRBV7-6
cdr3_aa: ASSLYRDRGYTDTQY

cdr3_length: 13
d_call: -
v_call: TRBV2
cdr3_aa: ASSQQGTRTDTQY

cdr3_length: 12
d_call: -
v_call: TRBV6-5
cdr3_aa: ASVRGLNTDTQY